The 29 T cell receptor beta chains reported below all come from one sample, sequenced in a study of CD8 T cells in ankylosing spondylitis (TCRdb year 2017). Their cognate antigens are unknown. The library was prepared using 5' RACE. TCRdb names Illumina HiSeq 2500 as the instrument used. TCRdb handled the public reads itself, with Q25 trimming in fastp and clone calling in MiXCR, and kept productive beta chains. Each entry merges the rows of one CDR3 protein and shows their most common DNA and genes. For this sample there are more than 100,000 distinct CDR3 sequences; over 15% appear just once. The ten largest account for roughly 30% of the sample. Findings and caveats that apply to the study as a whole: Blood from ankylosing spondylitis patients appeared to be characterized by a TCR beta motif composed of eight highly homologous amino acid variants.

Sequencing used blood, either unsorted or a sorted T cell fraction (not recorded which). The receptor set was obtained from a male donor with ankylosing spondylitis.

CDR3 residues: CAIQEDRASTDTQYF. The DNA of the CDR3 is TGTGCCATCCAGGAGGACAGGGCGAGCACAGATACGCAGTATTTT. This chain uses TRBV27 with TRBJ2-3; 8 bases are a match to TRBD1. The CDR3 length is 15 residues. Germline V gene data show CDR1 as MNHEY and CDR2 as SMNVEV (reference sequence). The ends lost 10 bases at V and 0 bases at J; junction bases unmatched: 9.

The chain has TRBV5-1 and TRBJ2-2, with TRBD1 matching 10 bases. With V trimmed by 3 bases and J by 5 bases, 4 bases remained unmatched. Germline lookup yields CDR1 SGHRS and CDR2 YFSETQ. This CDR3 has 15 amino acids. CDR3 amino acids: CASSWTGGITGELFF. The CDR3 nucleotides are TGCGCCAGCAGCTGGACAGGGGGTATTACCGGGGAGCTGTTTTTT.

This clonotype has a handful of counts. The J gene is TRBJ2-2, the V gene TRBV9; TRBD1 aligns across 8 bases. Germline assignment: CDR1 SGDLS and CDR2 YYNGEE. With V trimmed by 0 bases and J by 3 bases, 4 bases remained unmatched. This CDR3 is 16 amino acids long. The CDR3 is CASSVEGRGHTGELFF. The CDR3, as DNA: TGTGCCAGCAGCGTAGAAGGCAGGGGGCACACCGGGGAGCTGTTTTTT.

Comments on this clonotype: Germline and junction disagree at one end, which may indicate a read error. The chain has TRBV27 and TRBJ2-7; 10 bases match TRBD2. The germline CDR1 and CDR2 sequences are MNHEY and SMNVEV (reference sequence). This CDR3 spans 15 amino acids. In nucleotides, the CDR3 is TGTGCCAGCAGTCTATCTAGCGGGAGTAGGAGAGAGCAGTACTTC. It encodes CASSLSSGSRREQYF.

CDR3 amino acids: CASSQDDRDRPYEQYF. Written as DNA, the CDR3 is TGCGCCAGCAGCCAAGATGACCGGGACAGGCCCTACGAGCAGTACTTC. This chain links TRBV4-1 with TRBJ2-7; 8 positions match TRBD1. The V gene end was trimmed by 0 bases and the J gene end by 2 bases; junction bases not matched to a gene: 6. CDR3 length: 16 residues. The germline gives CDR1 MGHRA, CDR2 YSYEKL.

This clonotype was observed a few times. The chain combines TRBV27 with TRBJ2-7; 9 nucleotides match TRBD2. Germline assignment: CDR1 MNHEY and CDR2 SMNVEV (reference sequence). The CDR3 runs 16 residues. Losses at the gene ends were 1 base for V and 5 bases for J; bases not matched to a gene: 9. CDR3 sequence reads: CASSLYILAGRDEQYF. DNA of the CDR3: TGTGCCAGCAGTTTATATATCCTAGCGGGAAGGGACGAGCAGTACTTC.

This chain connects TRBV4-1 to TRBJ2-1, with 9 bases matching TRBD1. The junction had 7 bases not matched to a gene; V was cut back by 1 base and J by 9 bases. CDR3 size: 15 residues. Germline V CDR1 and CDR2: MGHRA, YSYEKL. The CDR3 region has the DNA TGCGCCAGCAGCCAAGCGGGACAGGGTAAAAGTGAGCAGTTCTTC. It encodes CASSQAGQGKSEQFF.

A remark on this clonotype: At one end the junction does not follow the germline gene, possibly because of a read error. V and J are TRBV7-7 and TRBJ2-5, with D unresolved. In germline, CDR1 is SSHAT, CDR2 FNYEAQ (reference sequence). This CDR3 comprises 14 residues. The CDR3 nucleotides are TGTGCTAGCAGCTTAGAAGCCGAAGAAGAGACCCAGTACTTC. It is translated as CASSLEAEEETQYF.

This clonotype turned up a few times. The chain combines TRBV19 with TRBJ2-1, with D possibly matching TRBD2 (6 bases). V lost 5 bases, J lost 6 bases, and 20 bases lay in between. This CDR3 has 16 amino acids. Germline V gene lookup returns CDR1 LNHDA and CDR2 SQIVND (reference sequence). CDR3 loop: CASSSHISSGINEQFF. DNA for the CDR3: TGTGCCAGTAGTTCCCATATTAGTAGCGGCATCAATGAGCAGTTCTTC.

This clonotype was detected a few times. The chain employs TRBV7-8 and TRBJ1-5, with no clear D. Germline-derived CDR1 and CDR2 are SGHVS and FQNEAQ. This CDR3 region has 13 residues. V dropped 5 bases and J dropped 7 bases, with 12 bases sitting between them. CDR3 nucleotides: TGTGCCAGCAGCGCGGTGGTCGGGCAGCCCCAGCATTTT. Amino acid sequence: CASSAVVGQPQHF.

There are a few counts of this clonotype. This chain connects TRBV27 to TRBJ2-7; D unresolved. This CDR3 has 15 amino acids. In germline, CDR1 is MNHEY, CDR2 SMNVEV (reference sequence). The germline V and J ends were trimmed by 2 bases and 5 bases, with 16 bases remaining between them. The CDR3 is CASSLVGLVGNEQYF. CDR3 nucleotides: TGTGCCAGCAGTTTAGTTGGCCTCGTGGGTAACGAGCAGTACTTC.

This chain connects TRBV6-6 to TRBJ1-5; D call uncertain. V was clipped by 8 bases and J by 8 bases, with 16 bases between them. The CDR3 is 13 residues long. CDR1 and CDR2 (germline): MNHNY, SVGAGI (reference sequence). The CDR3 DNA follows: TGTGCCAGCGATTCAGGCTTCGGAGAGCCCCAGCATTTT. This codes for CASDSGFGEPQHF.

This clonotype was picked up many times. V gene TRBV27 combines with J gene TRBJ2-5; D remains ambiguous. The CDR3 is 12 residues long. Germline-derived CDR1 and CDR2 are MNHEY and SMNVEV (reference sequence). Trimming pared 5 bases from V and 5 bases from J, leaving 9 bases between. The CDR3 spells CASSPNGETQYF. DNA of the CDR3: TGTGCCAGCAGTCCCAACGGCGAGACCCAGTACTTC.

The chain employs TRBV20-1 and TRBJ2-7; D is undetermined. This CDR3 comprises 13 residues. V lost 4 bases and J lost 1, with 11 bases in between. CDR1 is DFQATT and CDR2 is SNEGSKA in the germline V gene (reference sequence). The CDR3 reads CSATFRASYEQYF. The CDR3 DNA reads TGCAGTGCTACCTTTCGGGCTTCCTACGAGCAGTACTTC.

This clonotype turned up a few times. The chain is built from TRBV29-1 and TRBJ1-4; D unclear. This CDR3 is 11 amino acids long. Trimming left V 6 bases short and J 16 bases short, with 18 bases between. Germline V gives CDR1 SQVTM, CDR2 ANQGSEA. The CDR3 DNA sequence: TGCAGCGTGTCAGTCCTGGGCGTGCCGTTTTTT. This encodes CSVSVLGVPFF.

The chain is built from TRBV11-3 and TRBJ1-1, with D perhaps TRBD1 (6 bases). The CDR3 has 12 amino acids. Per the germline V gene, CDR1 is SGHNT and CDR2 is YENEEA. V dropped 3 bases and J dropped 8 bases, with 10 bases sitting between them. This CDR3 is CASSFGTKEAFF. The DNA for the CDR3 is TGTGCCAGCAGCTTCGGGACAAAAGAAGCTTTCTTT.

This clonotype was recorded a few times. The chain couples TRBV12-3 or TRBV12-4 to TRBJ2-7, with TRBD2 matching over 11 bases. Germline trimming cut 0 bases from V and 4 bases from J; bases unmatched to any gene: 8. CDR3 size: 17 residues. The CDR3 loop is CASSLAPGLAAEYEQYF. The CDR3 DNA is TGTGCCAGCAGTTTAGCGCCGGGACTAGCGGCAGAATACGAGCAGTACTTC.

This clonotype showed up just a few times. The chain carries TRBV12-3 or TRBV12-4 and TRBJ2-3, with TRBD2 as a possible D gene (5 bases). The CDR3 sequence is 17 residues long. With 3 bases removed from V and 7 bases from J, the gap between germline ends came to 23 bases. CDR3: CASSLGHFRAVSHTQYF. CDR3 in DNA: TGTGCCAGCAGTTTGGGTCACTTTCGAGCGGTCTCCCATACGCAGTATTTT.

This chain connects TRBV13 to TRBJ1-5; 10 bases match TRBD1. The V gene's germline CDR1 is PRHDT and CDR2 FYEKMQ (reference sequence). The CDR3 is made up of 16 amino acids. The junction had 8 bases not matched to a gene; V was cut back by 4 bases and J by 5 bases. In DNA form, the CDR3 reads TGTGCCAGCAGCTGGAGGGACAGGGGCGAGGATCAGCCCCAGCATTTT. Its protein product is CASSWRDRGEDQPQHF.

As to this clonotype: Its ends do not fully match the called genes, so a read error is possible. CDR3 sequence reads: CASSQRLAGGSTGTQYF. The CDR3 coding sequence is TGTGCCAGCAGCCAAAGACTAGCGGGAGGTTCCACAGGTACGCAGTATTTT. The J gene is TRBJ2-3, the V gene TRBV4-2; 13 bases align to TRBD2. Germline CDR1 and CDR2: LGHNA and YNFKEQ. This CDR3 is 17 amino acids long.

The V gene is TRBV12-3 or TRBV12-4, the J gene TRBJ1-1; TRBD1 aligns across 9 bases. CDR3 length: 14 residues. Trimming took 5 bases from V and 1 from J; bases not matched to a gene: 2. DNA for the CDR3: TGTGCCAGCAGTCGGACAGGGGCGAACACTGAAGCTTTCTTT. Translation gives CASSRTGANTEAFF.

This clonotype was observed a few times. This chain links TRBV20-1 with TRBJ2-7, with 7 bases identical to TRBD2. Germline CDR1 is DFQATT and CDR2 is SNEGSKA (reference sequence). The CDR3 is 13 amino acids. Trimming took 4 bases from V and 0 from J; bases not matched to a gene: 3. The CDR3 here is CSAIREVSYEQYF. The DNA of the CDR3 is TGCAGTGCTATTCGGGAGGTCTCCTACGAGCAGTACTTC.

This clonotype was counted a few times. The chain combines TRBV6-5 with TRBJ1-5, with 8 bases matching TRBD1. Trimming at V came to 4 bases and at J to 7 bases, leaving 6 bases not matched to a gene. Germline values: CDR1 MNHEY, CDR2 SVGAGI. The CDR3 is 14 residues long. The DNA of the CDR3 is TGTGCCAGCAGTTCTGACAGGGGTTACCAGCCCCAGCATTTT. This gives the protein CASSSDRGYQPQHF.

V gene TRBV12-3 or TRBV12-4 combines with J gene TRBJ2-4, with TRBD2 as a possible D gene (6 bases). This CDR3 has 15 residues. Between the trimmed V and J ends, which lost 5 bases and 3 bases, there was a span of 14 bases. The CDR3 DNA reads as TGTGCCAGCAGTCCAGGGAGGCTGGGCAAAAACATTCAGTACTTC. It yields the protein CASSPGRLGKNIQYF.

This clonotype was counted many times. The rearrangement uses TRBV10-3 and TRBJ1-1; TRBD1 agrees at 8 bases. Germline lookup yields CDR1 ENHRY and CDR2 SYGVKD. V dropped 4 bases and J dropped 3; count of bases not matched to a gene: 7. The CDR3 is made up of 15 amino acids. CDR3 sequence: CAISASDRVDTEAFF. Here the CDR3 DNA reads TGTGCCATCAGTGCCTCGGACAGGGTGGACACTGAAGCTTTCTTT.

The table lists this clonotype with a few counts. V and J are TRBV7-2 and TRBJ1-3; possible D gene TRBD1, 5 bases. The CDR3 has 17 residues. V lost 1 base and J lost 1, with 14 bases in between. Germline V gene lookup returns CDR1 SGHTA and CDR2 FQGNSA. Here the CDR3 DNA reads TGTGCCAGCAGCTTAGGTCACGGGACCAATTCTGGAAACACCATATATTTT. Translated: CASSLGHGTNSGNTIYF. The full variable domain, with the rest looked up from reference TRBV7-2 and TRBJ1-3, is GAGVSQSPSNKVTEKGKDVELRCDPISGHTALYWYRQSLGQGLEFLIYFQGNSAPDKSGLPSDRFSAERTGGSVSTLTIQRTQQEDSAVYLCASSLGHGTNSGNTIYFGEGSWLTVV.

Only a few counts were recorded for this clonotype. The DNA for the CDR3 is TGTGCCATCAGTGACCCCGACAGGAGCTCCTACAATGAGCAGTTCTTC. It is translated as CAISDPDRSSYNEQFF. The chain is built from TRBV10-3 and TRBJ2-1; possible D gene TRBD1, 6 bases. CDR3 length: 16 residues. The germline gives CDR1 ENHRY, CDR2 SYGVKD. Deletions cut 3 bases from V and 0 bases from J, with 12 bases between.

The rearrangement joins TRBV5-1 to TRBJ1-1; 8 nucleotides match TRBD1. Trimming cost V 0 bases and J 3 bases; bases outside gene matches: 16. The CDR3 spans 19 residues. Per the germline V gene, CDR1 is SGHRS and CDR2 is YFSETQ. CDR3 sequence (DNA): TGCGCCAGCAGCTTGGGCTTTAAAAGACAGGGGAAGTTGTACACTGAAGCTTTCTTT. It encodes CASSLGFKRQGKLYTEAFF.

J is TRBJ2-3 and V is TRBV20-1, with TRBD1 identical over 9 bases. The germline gives CDR1 DFQATT, CDR2 SNEGSKA (reference sequence). The CDR3 consists of 14 residues. V was pared by 6 bases and J by 3 bases, with 7 bases of the junction left unmatched. DNA of the CDR3: TGCAGTGCCACCGACGGACAGGGGACAGATACGCAGTATTTT. Residues: CSATDGQGTDTQYF.